This T cell receptor (beta chain) was retrieved from a study of response to subunit inactivated influenza vaccine. General study points: Every seasonal influenza vaccination brings in few new T cells, the authors suggested.

The V and J ends lost 7 bases and 2 bases, in that order; junction bases with no gene match: 5. The CDR3 sequence is 14 residues long. Only a few counts were recorded for this clonotype. As yet, its antigen is unknown. TCRdb re-derived calls from the RT-PCR reads in MiXCR, one entry per CDR3 protein. The sample has some 480,000 distinct CDR3 sequences, roughly 9.7% seen once. This TCR derives from a man between 45 and 60 years old who received an inactivated influenza vaccine. This chain joins TRBV12-3 or TRBV12-4 and TRBJ2-3; 8 positions agree with TRBD2. Material: PBMCs from blood, obtained 35 to 45 days after vaccination. Here the CDR3 DNA reads TGTGCCAGCATAACTAGCGGCCCCACAGATACGCAGTATTTT. Residues: CASITSGPTDTQYF.